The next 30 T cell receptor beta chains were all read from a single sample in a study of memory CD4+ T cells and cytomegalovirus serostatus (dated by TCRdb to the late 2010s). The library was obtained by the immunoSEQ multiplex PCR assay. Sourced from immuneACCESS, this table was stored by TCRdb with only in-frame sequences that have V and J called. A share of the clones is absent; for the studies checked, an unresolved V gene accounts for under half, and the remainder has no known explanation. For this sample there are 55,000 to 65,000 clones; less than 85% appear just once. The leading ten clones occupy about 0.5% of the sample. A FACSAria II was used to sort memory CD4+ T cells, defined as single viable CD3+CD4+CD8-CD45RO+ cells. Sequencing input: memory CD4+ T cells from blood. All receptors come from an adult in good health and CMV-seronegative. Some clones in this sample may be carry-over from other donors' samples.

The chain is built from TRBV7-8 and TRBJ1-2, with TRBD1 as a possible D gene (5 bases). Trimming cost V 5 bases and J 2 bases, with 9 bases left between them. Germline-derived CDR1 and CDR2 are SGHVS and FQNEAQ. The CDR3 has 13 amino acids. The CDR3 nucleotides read TGTGCCAGCAGCCTAGGACAAAACTATGGCTACACCTTC. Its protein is CASSLGQNYGYTF. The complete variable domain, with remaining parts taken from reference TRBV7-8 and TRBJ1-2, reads GAGVSQSPRYKVAKRGQDVALRCDPISGHVSLFWYQQALGQGPEFLTYFQNEAQLDKSGLPSDRFFAERPEGSVSTLKIQRTQQEDSAVYLCASSLGQNYGYTFGSGTRLTVV.

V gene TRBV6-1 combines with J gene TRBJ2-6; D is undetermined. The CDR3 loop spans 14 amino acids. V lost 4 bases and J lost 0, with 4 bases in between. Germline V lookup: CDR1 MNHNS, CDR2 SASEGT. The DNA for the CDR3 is TGTGCCAGCAGTGGGGCCTCTGGGGCCAACGTCCTGACTTTC. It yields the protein CASSGASGANVLTF.

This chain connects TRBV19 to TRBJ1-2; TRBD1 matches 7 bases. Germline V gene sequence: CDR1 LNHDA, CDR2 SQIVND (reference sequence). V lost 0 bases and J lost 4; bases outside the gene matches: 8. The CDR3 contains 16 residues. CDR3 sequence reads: CASSIDARGLGYGYTF. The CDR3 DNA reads TGTGCCAGTAGTATAGATGCGAGGGGGCTCGGCTATGGCTACACCTTC.

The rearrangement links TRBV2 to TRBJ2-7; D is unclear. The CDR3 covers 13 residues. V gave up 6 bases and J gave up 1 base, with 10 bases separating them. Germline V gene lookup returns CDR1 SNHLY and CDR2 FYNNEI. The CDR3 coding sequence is TGTGCCAGCAGCGTAGTTATATCCTACGAGCAGTACTTC. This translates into CASSVVISYEQYF. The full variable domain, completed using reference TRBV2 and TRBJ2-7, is EPEVTQTPSHQVTQMGQEVILRCVPISNHLYFYWYRQILGQKVEFLVSFYNNEISEKSEIFDDQFSVERPDGSNFTLKIRSTKLEDSAMYFCASSVVISYEQYFGPGTRLTVT.

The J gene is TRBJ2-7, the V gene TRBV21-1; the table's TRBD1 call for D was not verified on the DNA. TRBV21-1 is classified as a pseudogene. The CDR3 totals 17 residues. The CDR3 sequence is CASSRVQGRVRPYEQYF. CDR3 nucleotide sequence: TGTGCCAGCAGCAGAGTCCAGGGGCGAGTCCGGCCCTACGAGCAGTACTTC.

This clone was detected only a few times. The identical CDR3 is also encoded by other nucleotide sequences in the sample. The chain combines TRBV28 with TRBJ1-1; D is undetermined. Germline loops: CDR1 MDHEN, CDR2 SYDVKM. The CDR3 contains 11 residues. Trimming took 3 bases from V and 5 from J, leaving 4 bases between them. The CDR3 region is CASSLWTEAFF. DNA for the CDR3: TGTGCCAGCAGTTTGTGGACTGAAGCTTTCTTT.

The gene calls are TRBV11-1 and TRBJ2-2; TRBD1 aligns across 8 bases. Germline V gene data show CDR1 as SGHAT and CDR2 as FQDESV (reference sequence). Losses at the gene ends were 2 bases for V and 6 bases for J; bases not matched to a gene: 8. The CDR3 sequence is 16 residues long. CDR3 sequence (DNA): TGTGCCAGCAGCTTAATCTCGAGACAGGGGTCCGGGGAGCTGTTTTTT. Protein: CASSLISRQGSGELFF.

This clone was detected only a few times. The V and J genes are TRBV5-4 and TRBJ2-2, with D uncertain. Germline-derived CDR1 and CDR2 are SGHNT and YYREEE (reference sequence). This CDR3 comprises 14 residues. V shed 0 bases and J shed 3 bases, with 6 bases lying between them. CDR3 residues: CASSLVGYTGELFF. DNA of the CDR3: TGTGCCAGCAGCTTGGTTGGCTACACCGGGGAGCTGTTTTTT.

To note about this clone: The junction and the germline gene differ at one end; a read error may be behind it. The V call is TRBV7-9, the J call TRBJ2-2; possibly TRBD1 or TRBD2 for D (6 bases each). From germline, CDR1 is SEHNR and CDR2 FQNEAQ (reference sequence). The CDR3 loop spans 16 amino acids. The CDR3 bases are TGTGCCAGCAGCTTCTGGGGGGCGGCTATCACCCGGGAGCTGTTTTTT. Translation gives CASSFWGAAITRELFF. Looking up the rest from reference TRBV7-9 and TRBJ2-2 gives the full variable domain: DTGVSQNPRHKITKRGQNVTFRCDPISEHNRLYWYRQTLGQGPEFLTYFQNEAQLEKSRLLSDRFSAERPKGSFSTLEIQRTEQGDSAMYLCASSFWGAAITRELFFGEGSRLTVL.

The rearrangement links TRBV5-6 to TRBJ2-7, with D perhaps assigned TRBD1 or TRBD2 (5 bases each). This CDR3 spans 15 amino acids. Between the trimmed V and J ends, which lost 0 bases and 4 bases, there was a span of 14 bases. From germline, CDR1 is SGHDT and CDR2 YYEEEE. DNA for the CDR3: TGTGCCAGCAGCTTGGTACAGGAGGAACGTTACGAGCAGTACTTC. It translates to CASSLVQEERYEQYF.

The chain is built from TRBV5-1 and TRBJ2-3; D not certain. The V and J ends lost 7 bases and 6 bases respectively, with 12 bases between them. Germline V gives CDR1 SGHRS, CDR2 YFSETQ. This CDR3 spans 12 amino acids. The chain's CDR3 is CASRPGSDTQYF. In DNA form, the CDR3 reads TGCGCCAGCCGCCCAGGTTCCGATACGCAGTATTTT.

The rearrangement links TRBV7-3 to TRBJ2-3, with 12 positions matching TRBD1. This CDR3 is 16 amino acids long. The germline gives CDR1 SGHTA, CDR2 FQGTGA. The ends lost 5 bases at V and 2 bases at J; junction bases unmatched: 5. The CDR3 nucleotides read TGTGCCAGCAGCGTAGGGACAGGGGGCTACACAGATACGCAGTATTTT. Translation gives CASSVGTGGYTDTQYF. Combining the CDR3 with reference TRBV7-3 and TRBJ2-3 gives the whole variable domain GAGVSQTPSNKVTEKGKYVELRCDPISGHTALYWYRQSLGQGPEFLIYFQGTGAADDSGLPNDRFFAVRPEGSVSTLKIQRTERGDSAVYLCASSVGTGGYTDTQYFGPGTRLTVL.

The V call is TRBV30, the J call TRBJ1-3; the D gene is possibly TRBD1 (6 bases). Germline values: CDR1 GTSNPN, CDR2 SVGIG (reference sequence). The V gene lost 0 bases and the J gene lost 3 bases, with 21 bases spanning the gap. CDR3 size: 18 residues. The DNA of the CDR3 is TGTGCCTGGAGTGTACGAGCAGTGCGGGGGGCGCTTGGAAACACCATATATTTT. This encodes CAWSVRAVRGALGNTIYF.

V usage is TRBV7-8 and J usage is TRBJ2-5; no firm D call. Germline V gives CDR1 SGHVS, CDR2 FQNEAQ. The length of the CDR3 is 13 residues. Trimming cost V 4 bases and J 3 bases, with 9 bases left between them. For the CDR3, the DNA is TGTGCCAGCAGCTCGCCGGAAGAAGAGACCCAGTACTTC. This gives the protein CASSSPEEETQYF.

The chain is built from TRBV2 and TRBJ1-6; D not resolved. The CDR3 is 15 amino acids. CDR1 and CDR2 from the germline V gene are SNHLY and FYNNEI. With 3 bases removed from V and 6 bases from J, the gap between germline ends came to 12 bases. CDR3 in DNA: TGTGCCAGCAGTGACTTCCAGGCTCCTAATTCACCCCTCCACTTT. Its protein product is CASSDFQAPNSPLHF.

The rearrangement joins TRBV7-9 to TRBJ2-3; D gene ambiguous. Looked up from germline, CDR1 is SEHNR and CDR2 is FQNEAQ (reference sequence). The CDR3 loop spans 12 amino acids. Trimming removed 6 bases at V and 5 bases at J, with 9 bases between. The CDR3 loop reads CASRREGDTQYF. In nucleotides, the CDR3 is TGTGCCAGCAGACGAGAAGGAGATACGCAGTATTTT.

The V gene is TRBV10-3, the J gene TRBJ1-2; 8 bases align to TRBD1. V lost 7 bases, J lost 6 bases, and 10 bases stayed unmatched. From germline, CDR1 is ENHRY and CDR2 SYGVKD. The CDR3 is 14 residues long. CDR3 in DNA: TGTGCCATCACCTCGGACAGGGATAAAGATGGCTACACCTTC. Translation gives CAITSDRDKDGYTF.

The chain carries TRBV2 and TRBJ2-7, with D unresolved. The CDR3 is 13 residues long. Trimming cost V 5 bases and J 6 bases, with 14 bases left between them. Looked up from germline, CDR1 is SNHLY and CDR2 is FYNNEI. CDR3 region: CASSSTSIGEQYF. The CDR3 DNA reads TGTGCCAGCAGTAGTACCTCTATAGGCGAGCAGTACTTC.

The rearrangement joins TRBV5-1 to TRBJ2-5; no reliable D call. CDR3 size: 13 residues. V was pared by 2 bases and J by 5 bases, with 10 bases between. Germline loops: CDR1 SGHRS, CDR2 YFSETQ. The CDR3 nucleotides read TGCGCCAGCAGCTTCCGGGTCATGGAGACCCAGTACTTC. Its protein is CASSFRVMETQYF. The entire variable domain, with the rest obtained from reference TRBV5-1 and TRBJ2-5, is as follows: KAGVTQTPRYLIKTRGQQVTLSCSPISGHRSVSWYQQTPGQGLQFLFEYFSETQRNKGNFPGRFSGRQFSNSRSEMNVSTLELGDSALYLCASSFRVMETQYFGPGTRLLVL.

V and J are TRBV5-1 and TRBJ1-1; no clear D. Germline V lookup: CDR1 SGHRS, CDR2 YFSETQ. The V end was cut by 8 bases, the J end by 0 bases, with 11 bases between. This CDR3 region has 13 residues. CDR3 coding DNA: TGCGCCAGTAGTTTGACGGTGAACACTGAAGCTTTCTTT. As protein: CASSLTVNTEAFF.

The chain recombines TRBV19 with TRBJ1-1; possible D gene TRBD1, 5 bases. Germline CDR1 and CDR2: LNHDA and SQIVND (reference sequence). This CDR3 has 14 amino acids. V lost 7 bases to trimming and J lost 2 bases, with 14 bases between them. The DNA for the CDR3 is TGTGCCAGTACCCATACGGGGCTTAACACTGAAGCTTTCTTT. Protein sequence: CASTHTGLNTEAFF.

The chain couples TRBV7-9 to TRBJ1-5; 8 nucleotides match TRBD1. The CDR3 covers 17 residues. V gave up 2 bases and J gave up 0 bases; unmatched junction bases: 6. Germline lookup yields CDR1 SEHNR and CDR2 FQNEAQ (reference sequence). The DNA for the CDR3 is TGTGCCAGCAGCTTAACCAGGACAGGGAATAGCAATCAGCCCCAGCATTTT. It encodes CASSLTRTGNSNQPQHF.

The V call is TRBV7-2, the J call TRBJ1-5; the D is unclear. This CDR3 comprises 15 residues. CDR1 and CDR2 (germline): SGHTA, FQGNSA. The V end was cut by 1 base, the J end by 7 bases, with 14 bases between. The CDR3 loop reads CASSLEIRLGQPQHF. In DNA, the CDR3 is TGTGCCAGCAGCTTAGAAATCCGTTTAGGACAGCCCCAGCATTTT. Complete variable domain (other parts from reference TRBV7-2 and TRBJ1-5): GAGVSQSPSNKVTEKGKDVELRCDPISGHTALYWYRQSLGQGLEFLIYFQGNSAPDKSGLPSDRFSAERTGGSVSTLTIQRTQQEDSAVYLCASSLEIRLGQPQHFGDGTRLSIL.

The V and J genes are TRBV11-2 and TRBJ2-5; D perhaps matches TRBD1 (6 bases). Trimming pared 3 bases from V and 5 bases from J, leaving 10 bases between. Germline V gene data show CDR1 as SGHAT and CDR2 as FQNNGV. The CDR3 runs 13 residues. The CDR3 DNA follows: TGTGCCAGCAGCTTGACAGGTCGCGAGACCCAGTACTTC. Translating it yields CASSLTGRETQYF.

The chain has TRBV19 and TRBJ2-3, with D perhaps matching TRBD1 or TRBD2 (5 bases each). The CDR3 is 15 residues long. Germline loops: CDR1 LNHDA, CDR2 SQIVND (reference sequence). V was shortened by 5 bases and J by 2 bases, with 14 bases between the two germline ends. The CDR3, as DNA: TGTGCCAGTAGTGTTGGGGCCGGGGACACAGATACGCAGTATTTT. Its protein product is CASSVGAGDTDTQYF. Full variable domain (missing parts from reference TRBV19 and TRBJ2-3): DGGITQSPKYLFRKEGQNVTLSCEQNLNHDAMYWYRQDPGQGLRLIYYSQIVNDFQKGDIAEGYSVSREKKESFPLTVTSAQKNPTAFYLCASSVGAGDTDTQYFGPGTRLTVL.

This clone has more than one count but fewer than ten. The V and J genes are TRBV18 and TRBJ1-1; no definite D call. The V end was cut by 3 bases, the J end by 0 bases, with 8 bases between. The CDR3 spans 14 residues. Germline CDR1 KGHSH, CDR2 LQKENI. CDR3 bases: TGTGCCAGCTCACCGACAAACATGAACACTGAAGCTTTCTTT. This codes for CASSPTNMNTEAFF.

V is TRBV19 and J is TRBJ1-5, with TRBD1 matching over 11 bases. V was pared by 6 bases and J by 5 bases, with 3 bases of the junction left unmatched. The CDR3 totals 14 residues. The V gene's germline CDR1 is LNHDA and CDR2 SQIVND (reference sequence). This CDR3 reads CASRGTGGHQPQHF. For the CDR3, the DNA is TGTGCCAGTAGGGGGACAGGGGGACATCAGCCCCAGCATTTT.

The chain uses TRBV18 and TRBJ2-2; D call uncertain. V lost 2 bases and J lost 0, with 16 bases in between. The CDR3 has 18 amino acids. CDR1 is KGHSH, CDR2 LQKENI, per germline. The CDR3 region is CASSPLDPYYPNTGELFF. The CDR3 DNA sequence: TGTGCCAGCTCACCATTGGACCCCTACTATCCGAACACCGGGGAGCTGTTTTTT.

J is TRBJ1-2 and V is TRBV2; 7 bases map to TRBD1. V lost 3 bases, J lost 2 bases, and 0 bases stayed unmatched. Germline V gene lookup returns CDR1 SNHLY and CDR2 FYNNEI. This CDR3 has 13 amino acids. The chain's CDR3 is CASSEGQNYGYTF. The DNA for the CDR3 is TGTGCCAGCAGTGAGGGACAGAACTATGGCTACACCTTC.

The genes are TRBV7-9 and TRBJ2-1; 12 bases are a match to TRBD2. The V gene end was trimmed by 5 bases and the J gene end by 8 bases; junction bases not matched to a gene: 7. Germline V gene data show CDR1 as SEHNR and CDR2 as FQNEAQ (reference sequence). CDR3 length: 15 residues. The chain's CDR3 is CASSPGLAGAYEQFF. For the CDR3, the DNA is TGTGCCAGCAGCCCGGGACTAGCGGGCGCCTATGAGCAGTTCTTC. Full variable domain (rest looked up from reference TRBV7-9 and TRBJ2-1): DTGVSQNPRHKITKRGQNVTFRCDPISEHNRLYWYRQTLGQGPEFLTYFQNEAQLEKSRLLSDRFSAERPKGSFSTLEIQRTEQGDSAMYLCASSPGLAGAYEQFFGPGTRLTVL.